The clone carrying this T cell receptor beta chain was observed many times. What it recognizes is unknown. These data are taken from a study of T cells in Graves' hyperthyroidism and ophthalmopathy. Authors of the study amplified TCR beta CDR3 regions from RNA transcripts. HTBI primers were the set used in a first-round RT-PCR of the TCR CDR3. MiXCR was run by TCRdb on the multiplex PCR reads, yielding one entry per CDR3 protein. The sample consists of under 450,000 distinct CDR3 sequences, roughly 14% of them appearing once. Study outcomes and limitations: Most clonotypes expanded in the thyroid (above 0.001) were also present in blood.

Diagnosis rested on symptoms, serum thyroxine and TRAb, thyroid ultrasound, and orbital computed tomography. Sequenced input: blood. This TCR came from a man aged 25 to 40 with Graves' hyperthyroidism that later progressed to Graves' ophthalmopathy.

The CDR3: CSAGDRGSGKLFF. As DNA, the CDR3 is TGCAGTGCCGGGGACAGGGGAAGTGGAAAACTGTTTTTT. The chain is built from TRBV20-1 and TRBJ1-4; 10 nucleotides agree with TRBD1. The germline CDR1 and CDR2 sequences are DFQATT and SNEGSKA (reference sequence). The CDR3 runs to 13 residues. After removal of 6 bases from V and 10 bases from J, the junction contained 8 bases not matched to a gene.